This T cell receptor beta chain was captured in a study of response to subunit inactivated influenza vaccine. Findings and limits, study-wide: Each seasonal flu vaccination may recruit only limited new T cells, authors suggested.

MiXCR was run by TCRdb on the RT-PCR reads, yielding one entry per CDR3 protein. Of 450,000 to 600,000 distinct CDR3 sequences listed, approximately 7.7% were seen once; the top ten hold 10% to 15%. To note about this clonotype: Its cognate antigen is unknown.

The sample here was PBMCs from blood, taken roughly 24 months after vaccination. The clonotype comes from a man aged 50 to 69 who received an inactivated influenza vaccine.

CDR3 in amino acids: CAISDLGTPNTGELFF. The CDR3 DNA reads as TGTGCCATCAGTGACCTCGGGACACCCAACACCGGGGAGCTGTTTTTT. The J gene is TRBJ2-2, the V gene TRBV10-3; tentatively, D is TRBD1 (6 bases). Trimming left V 3 bases short and J 2 bases short, with 13 bases between. Germline CDR1 reads ENHRY; CDR2 reads SYGVKD. This CDR3 comprises 16 residues.